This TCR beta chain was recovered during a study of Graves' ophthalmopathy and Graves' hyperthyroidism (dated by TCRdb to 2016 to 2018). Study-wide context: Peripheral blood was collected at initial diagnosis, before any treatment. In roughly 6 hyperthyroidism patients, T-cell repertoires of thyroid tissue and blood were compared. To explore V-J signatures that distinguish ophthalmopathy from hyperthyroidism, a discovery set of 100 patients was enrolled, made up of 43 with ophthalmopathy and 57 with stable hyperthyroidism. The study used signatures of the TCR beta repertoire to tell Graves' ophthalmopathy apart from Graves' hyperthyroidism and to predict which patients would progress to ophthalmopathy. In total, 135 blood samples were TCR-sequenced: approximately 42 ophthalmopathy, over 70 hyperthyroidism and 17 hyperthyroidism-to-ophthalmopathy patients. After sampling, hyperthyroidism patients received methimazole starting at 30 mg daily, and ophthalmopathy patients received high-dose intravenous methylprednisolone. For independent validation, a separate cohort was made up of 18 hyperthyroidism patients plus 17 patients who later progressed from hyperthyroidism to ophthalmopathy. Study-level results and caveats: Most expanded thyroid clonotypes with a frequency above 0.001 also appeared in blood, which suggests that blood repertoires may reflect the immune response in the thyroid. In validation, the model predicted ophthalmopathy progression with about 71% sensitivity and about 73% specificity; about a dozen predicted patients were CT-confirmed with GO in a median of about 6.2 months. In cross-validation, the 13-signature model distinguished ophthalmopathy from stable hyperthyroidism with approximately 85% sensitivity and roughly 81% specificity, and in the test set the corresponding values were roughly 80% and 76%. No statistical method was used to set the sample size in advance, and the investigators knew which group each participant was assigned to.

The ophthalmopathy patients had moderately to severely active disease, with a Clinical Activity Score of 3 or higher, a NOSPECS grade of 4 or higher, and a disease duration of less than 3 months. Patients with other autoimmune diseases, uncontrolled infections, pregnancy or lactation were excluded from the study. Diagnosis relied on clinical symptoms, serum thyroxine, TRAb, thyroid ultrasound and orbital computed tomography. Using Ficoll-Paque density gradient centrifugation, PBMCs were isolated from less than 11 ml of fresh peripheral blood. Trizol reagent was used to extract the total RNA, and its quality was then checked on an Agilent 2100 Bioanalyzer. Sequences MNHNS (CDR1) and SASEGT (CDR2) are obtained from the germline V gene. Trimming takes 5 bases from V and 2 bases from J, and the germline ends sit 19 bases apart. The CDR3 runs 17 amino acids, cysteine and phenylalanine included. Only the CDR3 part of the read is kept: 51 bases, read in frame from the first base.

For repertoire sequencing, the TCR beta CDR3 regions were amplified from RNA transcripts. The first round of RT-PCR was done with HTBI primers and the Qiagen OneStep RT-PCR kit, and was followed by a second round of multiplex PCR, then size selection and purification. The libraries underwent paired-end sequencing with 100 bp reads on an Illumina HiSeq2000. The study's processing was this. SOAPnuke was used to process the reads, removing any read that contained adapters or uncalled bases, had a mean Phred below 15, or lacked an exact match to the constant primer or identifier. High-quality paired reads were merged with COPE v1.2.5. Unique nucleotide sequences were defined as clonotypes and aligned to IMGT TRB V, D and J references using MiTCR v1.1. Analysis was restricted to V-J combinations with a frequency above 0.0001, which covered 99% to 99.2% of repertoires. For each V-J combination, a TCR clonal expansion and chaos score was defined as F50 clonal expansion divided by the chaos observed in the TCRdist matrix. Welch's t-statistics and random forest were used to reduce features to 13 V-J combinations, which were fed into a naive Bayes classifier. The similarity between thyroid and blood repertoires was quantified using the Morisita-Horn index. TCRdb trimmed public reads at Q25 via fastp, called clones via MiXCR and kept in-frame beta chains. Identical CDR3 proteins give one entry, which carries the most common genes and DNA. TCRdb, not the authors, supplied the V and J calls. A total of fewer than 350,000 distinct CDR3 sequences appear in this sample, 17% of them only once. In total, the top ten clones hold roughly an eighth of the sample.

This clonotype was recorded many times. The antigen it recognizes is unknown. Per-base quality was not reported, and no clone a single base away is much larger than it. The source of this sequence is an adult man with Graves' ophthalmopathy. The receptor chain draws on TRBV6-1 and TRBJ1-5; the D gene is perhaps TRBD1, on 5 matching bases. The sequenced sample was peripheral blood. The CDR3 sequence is CASSPRLGIRGNQPQHF. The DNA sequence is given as TGTGCCAGCAGTCCACGACTTGGGATCAGGGGCAATCAGCCCCAGCATTTT.